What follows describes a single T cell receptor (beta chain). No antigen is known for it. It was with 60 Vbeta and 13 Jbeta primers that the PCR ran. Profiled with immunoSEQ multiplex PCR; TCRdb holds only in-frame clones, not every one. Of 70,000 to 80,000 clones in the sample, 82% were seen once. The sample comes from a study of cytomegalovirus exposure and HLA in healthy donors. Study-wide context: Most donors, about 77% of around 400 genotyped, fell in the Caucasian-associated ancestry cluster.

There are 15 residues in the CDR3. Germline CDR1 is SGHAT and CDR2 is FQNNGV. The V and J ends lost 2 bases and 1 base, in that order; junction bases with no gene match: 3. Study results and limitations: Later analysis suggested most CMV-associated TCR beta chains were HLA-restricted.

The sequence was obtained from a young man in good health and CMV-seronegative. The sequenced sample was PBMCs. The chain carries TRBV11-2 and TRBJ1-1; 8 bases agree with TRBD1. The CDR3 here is CASSLWTGRNTEAFF. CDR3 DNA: TGTGCCAGCAGCTTATGGACAGGGCGGAACACTGAAGCTTTCTTT.